This T cell receptor beta chain was sequenced for a study of PD-1 blockade in classical Hodgkin lymphoma. The overall study: It was nivolumab at 3 mg/kg, given intravenously every 2 weeks, that patients received. Study-wide points: Unlike CD8+ TCR diversity, which did not rise significantly by C4D1, CD4+ TCR diversity did. Still unresolved is the cause of the repertoire differences, which may be disease activity or prior therapy.

Using immunoSEQ multiplex PCR, the repertoire was profiled, and TCRdb retains in-frame clones only, with some absent. Of about 8,200 clones listed, 85% to 90% are singletons. Patients all relapsed after autologous stem cell transplantation, and there was variation in brentuximab vedotin exposure. The authors enriched CD8+ T cells from thawed PBMCs via magnetic negative selection. About this clone itself: Its antigen is not identified.

The TCR sequence derives from a human donor with classical Hodgkin lymphoma. The material sequenced was CD8+ T cells from blood, taken at baseline.

CDR3 DNA: TGTGCCAGCAGCCCCGTTCGGACGGGTTCGGATGAGCTGTTTTTT. This translates into CASSPVRTGSDELFF. V usage is TRBV7-6 and J usage is TRBJ2-2; D not resolved. This CDR3 is built from 15 residues. V lost 5 bases and J lost 11, with 21 bases in between. The germline V gene has CDR1 SGHVS and CDR2 FNYEAQ.